This is a list of T cell receptor beta chains from one sample in a study of T cell responses to AZD1222 COVID-19 vaccine. Repertoires were generated with immunoSEQ multiplex PCR, while TCRdb's copy carries only in-frame clones and drops some. The profile covers about 57,000 clones, with around 86% appearing a single time and around 17% taken by the ten largest. This specimen was peripheral blood, taken on day 0 of AZD1222 vaccination. Every receptor here comes from an adult in good health. The CDR3 runs from the conserved cysteine through the conserved F or W. The D gene is left open where the match is weak. Not all rows give a size; the values are once, few, many and, for expanded clones, a class.

D,V,size,length,J,DNA,CDR3
.,TRBV5-1,.,13,TRBJ2-1,TGCGCCAGCAGCTTCGAGGGGACCAATGAGCAGTTCTTC,CASSFEGTNEQFF
TRBD1,TRBV18,.,15,TRBJ2-7,TGTGCCAGCTCACCAAGGAGACAGGGTACACTCGAGCAGTACTTC,CASSPRRQGTLEQYF
.,TRBV30,.,12,TRBJ2-1,TGTGCCTGGAGTAGCATGGACAATGAGCAGTTCTTC,CAWSSMDNEQFF
.,TRBV7-3,few,11,TRBJ1-2,TGTGCCAGCAGCCTCAACAGGGTCTACACCTTC,CASSLNRVYTF
.,TRBV7-2,.,15,TRBJ2-1,TGTGCCAGCAGCCGCGACTGGCGGGGCTACAATGAGCAGTTCTTC,CASSRDWRGYNEQFF
.,TRBV30,.,14,TRBJ1-1,TGTGCCTGGATAATTAGCGCCCTGAACACTGAAGCTTTCTTT,CAWIISALNTEAFF
.,TRBV5-1,.,14,TRBJ2-5,TGCGCCAGCAGCCTGGGAGTACTACAAGAGACCCAGTACTTC,CASSLGVLQETQYF
TRBD2,TRBV4-2,.,14,TRBJ2-7,TGTGCCAGCAGCCAGAAAGGGACTAGAGACGAGCAGTACTTC,CASSQKGTRDEQYF
TRBD1,TRBV4-1,.,15,TRBJ1-5,TGCGCCAGCAGCCCCCCGGGACAGCATTTTCAGCCCCAGCATTTT,CASSPPGQHFQPQHF
.,TRBV5-1,.,13,TRBJ1-5,TGCGCCCGCAGCTTGGGGGGGGGTCAGCCCCAGCATTTT,CARSLGGGQPQHF
.,TRBV5-4,.,16,TRBJ2-1,TGTGCCAGCAGCCCACCGGGGATAGCTGCCGACAATGAGCAGTTCTTC,CASSPPGIAADNEQFF
TRBD2,TRBV4-3,few,20,TRBJ2-1,TGCGCCAGCAGCCAAGCCATACTAGCGGGAGGAATGGGGCCCTACAATGAGCAGTTCTTC,CASSQAILAGGMGPYNEQFF
.,TRBV4-2,.,18,TRBJ2-2,TGTGCCAGCAGCCAAGATATGGGAAGAGGGGGTAACACCGGGGAGCTGTTTTTT,CASSQDMGRGGNTGELFF
.,TRBV5-1,.,13,TRBJ2-2,TGCGCCAGCAGGCCTGGACTGACCGGGGAGCTGTTTTTT,CASRPGLTGELFF